These T cell receptor beta chains were read from a single sample in a study of T cell repertoires in cytomegalovirus infection. TCRdb fed the reads into MiXCR, producing one record per CDR3 protein. The table lists around 260,000 distinct CDR3 sequences, approximately 8.3% of them singletons, with roughly 16% in the top ten. The sequenced material came from PBMCs. The origin of the receptors is a human donor in good health (CMV status not recorded). Some clones in this sample may be carry-over from other donors' samples. CDR3s include the opening cysteine and the closing phenylalanine or tryptophan. The D gene is left open where the match is weak. For some rows the clone size is stated as once, few or many, or as a class when expanded; others skip it.

TRBJ2-2	TRBV7-8	TRBD2	many	TGTGCCAGCAGCTTACGGCTGCTAGCGGGGGGCGGGAACACCGGGGAGCTGTTTTTT	CASSLRLLAGGGNTGELFF
TRBJ2-3	TRBV9	-	few	TGTGCCAGCAGCGTCGGGGACTCAGGACTTATGGCGCAGTATTTT	CASSVGDSGLMAQYF
TRBJ1-5	TRBV7-2	-	many	TGTGCCAGCAGCTTATTGGTCAATCAGCCCCAGCATTTT	CASSLLVNQPQHF
TRBJ1-1	TRBV19	TRBD1	many	TGTGCCAGTAGTTTAGGGACAGGCCCGCTTTCGAACACTGAAGCTTTCTTT	CASSLGTGPLSNTEAFF
TRBJ1-1	TRBV20-1	-	-	TGCAGTGCTTTCCTCTTGAACACTGAAGCTTTCTTT	CSAFLLNTEAFF
TRBJ1-4	TRBV18	TRBD1	-	TGTGCCAGCTCACCATCCGGGACAGGGGCGGCAACTAATGAAAAACTGTTTTTT	CASSPSGTGAATNEKLFF
TRBJ2-7	TRBV7-9	TRBD2	few	TGTGCCAGCAGCTTAGAGACTAGCGGGAGTTCCCCGTACTTC	CASSLETSGSSPYF
TRBJ1-5	TRBV6-2/TRBV6-3	-	many	TGTGCCTCCGACACGAGGGCAGGGTATCAGCCCCAGCATTTT	CASDTRAGYQPQHF
TRBJ1-5	TRBV6-2/TRBV6-3	-	-	TGTGCCAGCGGACGGATTATCAATCAGCCCCAGCATTTT	CASGRIINQPQHF
TRBJ2-2	TRBV11-2	-	-	TGTGCCAGCAGCTTAGAAGCCCCCGGGGAGCTGTTTTTT	CASSLEAPGELFF
TRBJ2-5	TRBV7-2	-	many	TGTGCCAGCAGCCCCTTGGAGAAAGGCACCCAGTACTTC	CASSPLEKGTQYF
TRBJ2-7	TRBV27	-	-	TGTGCCAGCAGTTTCAGGCAGGGCCTAATCGACGAGCAGTACTTC	CASSFRQGLIDEQYF
TRBJ1-1	TRBV7-9	TRBD1	many	TGTGCCAGCAGCTTAGAGGGGGCCACTGAAGCTTTCTTT	CASSLEGATEAFF
TRBJ1-4	TRBV18	-	many	TGTGCCAGCTCACCACCAAGTACAGTTTTCTGGGAAGGCAGCGGTGGTCGGAATGAAAAACTGTTTTTT	CASSPPSTVFWEGSGGRNEKLFF
TRBJ2-2	TRBV7-2	-	many	TGTGCCAGCGCCCAAATCCTAGGCGGGGAGCTGTTTTTT	CASAQILGGELFF
TRBJ1-2	TRBV10-3	-	many	TGTGCCATCAGTGAGTCGGCAGACTATGGCTACACCTTC	CAISESADYGYTF
TRBJ2-3	TRBV27	TRBD2	many	TGTGCCAGCAGTTTAGACCTAGCGGGGGGCACAGATACGCAGTATTTT	CASSLDLAGGTDTQYF
TRBJ1-2	TRBV18	-	few	TGTGCCAGCTCACCTCTGTTCTTCGGGAAAGGCTATAATGGCTACACCTTC	CASSPLFFGKGYNGYTF
TRBJ1-5	TRBV19	-	-	TGTGCCAGTAGTCGGGACTCGCCTAGCAATCAGCCCCAGCATTTT	CASSRDSPSNQPQHF
TRBJ1-5	TRBV28	-	many	TGTGCCACCGCCTCTGGAAGTCAGCCCCAGCATTTT	CATASGSQPQHF
TRBJ2-1	TRBV4-2	-	-	TGTGCCAGCAGCCAAGATTGGTTAGGGGGCAATGAGCAGTTCTTC	CASSQDWLGGNEQFF
TRBJ1-4	TRBV6-6	-	few	TGTGCCAGCAGTCGAACCAACAGGGCAACTAATGAAAAACTGTTTTTT	CASSRTNRATNEKLFF
TRBJ2-3	TRBV6-1	TRBD2	many	TGTGCCAGCAGGCAAGCGGGAGCAACAGATACGCAGTATTTT	CASRQAGATDTQYF
TRBJ1-5	TRBV28	TRBD1	many	TGTGCCAGCCGGACAGGGGGTATTCAGCCCCAGCATTTT	CASRTGGIQPQHF
TRBJ1-1	TRBV3-1	-	few	TGTGCCAGCAGCCCGCGACCCTCATATGAAGCTTTCTTT	CASSPRPSYEAFF
TRBJ1-6	TRBV7-2	TRBD1	many	TGTGCCAGCAGCGACGGACAGGTTTCACCCCTCCACTTT	CASSDGQVSPLHF
TRBJ1-5	TRBV12-5	TRBD1	many	TGTGCTAGTGGTTTCCTGACAGGGGGTAGCAATCAGCCCCAGCATTTT	CASGFLTGGSNQPQHF
TRBJ2-5	TRBV6-6	TRBD2	-	TGTGCCAGCAGTTACTCGAGGTGGGGACTACAAGAGACCCAGTACTTC	CASSYSRWGLQETQYF
TRBJ2-5	TRBV11-2	-	-	TGTGCCAGCAGCTTAGGCCCCTCACAAGGGGAGACCCAGTACTTC	CASSLGPSQGETQYF
TRBJ1-5	TRBV6-5	-	-	TGTGCCAGCACTCCCACGGGGAAAGTCCGCAATCAGCCCCAGCATTTT	CASTPTGKVRNQPQHF
TRBJ1-6	TRBV12-3/TRBV12-4	TRBD1	many	TGTGCCAGCAGATTTACAGGGGACAATAATTCACCCCTCCACTTT	CASRFTGDNNSPLHF
TRBJ1-1	TRBV5-1	TRBD1	-	TGCGCCAGCAGCTGGAGTCCGGGACAGGGGGCCCGGACTGAAGCTTTCTTT	CASSWSPGQGARTEAFF
TRBJ2-2	TRBV4-3	-	few	TGCGCCAGCAGCCAGCTAGCGAACACCGGGGAGCTGTTTTTT	CASSQLANTGELFF
TRBJ1-1	TRBV7-6	-	many	TGTGCCAGCAGTCCTGGACGGCTTAACACTGAAGCTTTCTTT	CASSPGRLNTEAFF
TRBJ1-6	TRBV7-2	-	many	TGTGCCAGCAGCTTAGAAACCGCCTTAGGGTCACCCCTCCACTTT	CASSLETALGSPLHF
TRBJ2-2	TRBV7-2	-	many	TGTGCCAGCAGCTTAGAAGCGGCCCTTAACACCGGGGAGCTGTTTTTT	CASSLEAALNTGELFF
TRBJ2-7	TRBV27	-	many	TGTGCCAGCAGTTTTGCCCTCGGGCGCGAGCAGTACTTC	CASSFALGREQYF
TRBJ1-5	TRBV7-2	-	-	TGTGCCAGCAGCCAAGAAACGGGTAGGCCCCAGCATTTT	CASSQETGRPQHF
TRBJ1-1	TRBV7-9	-	few	TGTGCCAGCAGCTTTAAGGACCGGAACACTGAAGCTTTCTTT	CASSFKDRNTEAFF
TRBJ1-6	TRBV6-5	-	few	TGTGCCAGCAGTTACTCGAAGCAGGGGAGGTCACCCCTCCACTTT	CASSYSKQGRSPLHF
TRBJ1-4	TRBV7-8	TRBD1	many	TGTGCCAGCAGCACCCCGGGACAGGGAAATGAAAAACTGTTTTTT	CASSTPGQGNEKLFF
TRBJ1-1	TRBV6-5	-	many	TGTGCCAGCAGTTACCTGGGGGAAGGGACTGAAGCTTTCTTT	CASSYLGEGTEAFF
TRBJ1-1	TRBV6-2/TRBV6-3	-	many	TGTGCCAGTACATCCAGGGGAGAAAACACTGAAGCTTTCTTT	CASTSRGENTEAFF
TRBJ2-5	TRBV10-2	-	many	TGCGCCAGTTCGGGACTGTTGGAAGAGACCCAGTACTTC	CASSGLLEETQYF
TRBJ1-6	TRBV5-4	-	few	TGTGCCAGCAGCTTGGAGGGCGGTGCCACATATAATTCACCCCTCCACTTT	CASSLEGGATYNSPLHF
TRBJ2-1	TRBV29-1	-	-	TGCAGCGTTGCGGTCAATGAGCAGTTCTTC	CSVAVNEQFF
TRBJ1-1	TRBV6-2/TRBV6-3	-	-	TGTGCCAGCACCTTACAGGGAAGTTGGGCTGAAGCTTTCTTT	CASTLQGSWAEAFF
TRBJ2-7	TRBV6-2/TRBV6-3	-	-	TGTGCCAGCAGTTACCCCTCGGGGGCCTACGAGCAGTACTTC	CASSYPSGAYEQYF
TRBJ2-5	TRBV12-3/TRBV12-4	TRBD2	many	TGTGCCAGCAGCCCCACCTTGGGTAGCGGGGGAGAGACCCAGTACTTC	CASSPTLGSGGETQYF
TRBJ1-2	TRBV4-1	-	-	TGCGCCAGCAGCCAAGAGAACAGGAGGGGGATGGGTGGCTACACCTTC	CASSQENRRGMGGYTF
TRBJ1-2	TRBV15	-	-	TGTGCCACCAGCAGAGAGGAGGGGCAGGGACTTAACTATGGCTACACCTTC	CATSREEGQGLNYGYTF
TRBJ1-2	TRBV6-1	-	many	TGTGCCAGCACCGAAAGGGGGTATGGCTACACCTTC	CASTERGYGYTF
TRBJ1-2	TRBV7-2	TRBD1	many	TGTGCCAGCAGCTCGGGCGGGACAGGGGGACAGGGCTACACCTTC	CASSSGGTGGQGYTF
TRBJ2-6	TRBV7-6	TRBD1	many	TGTGCCAGCAGCTCACAACAGGGGACTGGGGCCAACGTCCTGACTTTC	CASSSQQGTGANVLTF
TRBJ1-1	TRBV2	-	few	TGTGCCAGCCGCCCCGACAGGAACACTGAAGCTTTCTTT	CASRPDRNTEAFF
TRBJ1-1	TRBV28	-	many	TGTGCCAGCAGTTTGATAGCCGACGGCACTGAAGCTTTCTTT	CASSLIADGTEAFF
TRBJ1-5	TRBV28	TRBD1	few	TGTGCCAGCAGTTTATGGACAGGGACGGGGAAGCCCCAGCATTTT	CASSLWTGTGKPQHF
TRBJ1-1	TRBV11-3	TRBD1	few	TGTGCCAGCAGCTTTCAGACAGGGCAAGCTTTCTTT	CASSFQTGQAFF
TRBJ2-1	TRBV6-2/TRBV6-3	TRBD2	many	TGTGCCAGCAGCCCAGCCGGGACTAAAAACAATGAGCAGTTCTTC	CASSPAGTKNNEQFF
TRBJ1-6	TRBV7-2	-	many	TGTGCCAGCAGCTTATTCCGGAGCTCCTATAATTCACCCCTCCACTTT	CASSLFRSSYNSPLHF